The 19 T cell receptor beta chains below all came from one sample that was sequenced in a study of cytomegalovirus exposure and HLA in healthy donors. In the PCR, 60 Vbeta and 13 Jbeta primers were used. Here immunoSEQ multiplex PCR was the method, and the copy in TCRdb shows in-frame clones only, minus some. Seen here are some 200,000 clones, about 90% observed once, and the top ten hold 0.2% to 0.3%. The sequenced sample was PBMCs. The receptors derive from a girl under two years old in good health and CMV-seronegative.

V gene TRBV29-1 combines with J gene TRBJ2-5; weak D call: TRBD1 (5 bases). CDR3 length equals 15 residues. Germline CDR1 reads SQVTM; CDR2 reads ANQGSEA. Trimming stripped 3 bases from V and 0 bases from J, with 14 bases between. The DNA of the CDR3 is TGCAGCGTTGAGAAGGGGCAGAGTTACCAAGAGACCCAGTACTTC. Translation: CSVEKGQSYQETQYF.

V gene TRBV25-1 combines with J gene TRBJ1-1; 7 bases are a match to TRBD1. V dropped 8 bases and J dropped 0; count of bases not matched to a gene: 6. CDR3 length equals 14 residues. Looked up from germline, CDR1 is MGHDK and CDR2 is SYGVNS. For the CDR3, the DNA is TGTGCCAGCGCACGCGGGACAGTGAACACTGAAGCTTTCTTT. It encodes CASARGTVNTEAFF.

The V call is TRBV27, the J call TRBJ2-7; D is perhaps TRBD2 (5 bases). The ends were cut back, 3 bases at V and 0 bases at J, with 9 bases in the middle. The germline gives CDR1 MNHEY, CDR2 SMNVEV (reference sequence). There are 14 residues in the CDR3. The CDR3 sequence: CASSLSGSSYEQYF. The CDR3 region has the DNA TGTGCCAGCAGTTTGAGCGGAAGCTCCTACGAGCAGTACTTC.

In this sample, this clone turned up once. This chain links TRBV6-5 with TRBJ1-2; 8 bases line up with TRBD1. Germline CDR1 and CDR2: MNHEY and SVGAGI. V shed 5 bases and J 7 bases; nucleotides not matched to a gene: 9. The CDR3 loop spans 14 amino acids. The CDR3 coding sequence is TGTGCCAGCAGTCCCTCCCAGGGGGCGCGTGGCTACACCTTC. It translates to CASSPSQGARGYTF.

This chain connects TRBV11-2 to TRBJ1-1; 12 nucleotides match TRBD1. The trim removed 5 bases at V and 4 bases at J, leaving 5 bases unmatched. From germline, CDR1 is SGHAT and CDR2 FQNNGV. This CDR3 region has 15 residues. The CDR3 spells CASSPGTGGFTEAFF. In DNA, the CDR3 is TGTGCCAGCAGCCCCGGGACAGGGGGCTTCACTGAAGCTTTCTTT.

This chain joins TRBV4-1 and TRBJ2-4, with 8 bases that match TRBD2. The CDR3 has 17 amino acids. Trimming took 3 bases from V and 0 from J; bases not matched to a gene: 7. Per the germline V gene, CDR1 is MGHRA and CDR2 is YSYEKL. CDR3 residues: CASSQERGPIAKNIQYF. In nucleotides, the CDR3 is TGCGCCAGCAGCCAGGAGCGGGGGCCTATAGCCAAAAACATTCAGTACTTC.

This clone came up once. The rearrangement uses TRBV7-9 and TRBJ1-1; 7 bases fit TRBD1. CDR1 SEHNR and CDR2 FQNEAQ come from the germline V gene (reference sequence). This CDR3 comprises 14 residues. V lost 3 bases to trimming and J lost 3 bases; unmatched junction nucleotides: 4. Here the CDR3 reads CASSFRTGDTEAFF. The CDR3 DNA is TGTGCCAGCAGCTTTCGGACAGGAGACACTGAAGCTTTCTTT. The full variable domain, rest sourced from reference TRBV7-9 and TRBJ1-1, is DTGVSQNPRHKITKRGQNVTFRCDPISEHNRLYWYRQTLGQGPEFLTYFQNEAQLEKSRLLSDRFSAERPKGSFSTLEIQRTEQGDSAMYLCASSFRTGDTEAFFGQGTRLTVV.

The chain employs TRBV7-9 and TRBJ2-1; 12 bases line up with TRBD2. Germline V gene data show CDR1 as SEHNR and CDR2 as FQNEAQ (reference sequence). Unmatched junction bases numbered 9, after V lost 6 bases and J lost 0 bases. The CDR3 extends over 18 amino acids. The CDR3 loop is CASRPKLAGGRSYNEQFF. The CDR3 DNA reads as TGTGCCAGCAGGCCCAAACTAGCGGGAGGACGCTCCTACAATGAGCAGTTCTTC. Full variable domain (remainder filled in from reference TRBV7-9 and TRBJ2-1): DTGVSQNPRHKITKRGQNVTFRCDPISEHNRLYWYRQTLGQGPEFLTYFQNEAQLEKSRLLSDRFSAERPKGSFSTLEIQRTEQGDSAMYLCASRPKLAGGRSYNEQFFGPGTRLTVL.

This clone was recorded a few times. This chain connects TRBV5-4 to TRBJ1-1; unclear D gene. Germline CDR1 is SGHNT and CDR2 is YYREEE (reference sequence). This CDR3 contains 13 residues. V lost 2 bases, J lost 9 bases, and 14 bases lay in between. The CDR3, as DNA: TGTGCCAGCAGCTTCTCTGGGCACCCCCAAGCTTTCTTT. Its protein product is CASSFSGHPQAFF.

This clone was seen just once. The V and J genes are TRBV5-4 and TRBJ2-5, with 10 bases matching TRBD2. Per germline, CDR1 SGHNT and CDR2 YYREEE (reference sequence). The V segment lost 2 bases and the J segment 3 bases; nucleotides outside the gene matches: 4. The CDR3 extends over 15 amino acids. The CDR3 loop reads CASSLILAGEETQYF. CDR3 bases: TGTGCCAGCAGCTTAATTCTAGCGGGGGAAGAGACCCAGTACTTC.

The chain employs TRBV13 and TRBJ2-7, with TRBD1 matching over 8 bases. The germline gives CDR1 PRHDT, CDR2 FYEKMQ (reference sequence). The V segment lost 4 bases and the J segment 0 bases; nucleotides outside the gene matches: 8. CDR3 length: 16 amino acids. The CDR3 DNA is TGTGCCAGCAGCTCCATGACAGGGGTTAGCTCCTACGAGCAGTACTTC. The encoded protein is CASSSMTGVSSYEQYF.

The V call is TRBV6-1, the J call TRBJ2-3; TRBD2 aligns across 9 bases. Germline assignment: CDR1 MNHNS and CDR2 SASEGT. The trim removed 2 bases at V and 2 bases at J, leaving 2 bases unmatched. CDR3 length: 15 amino acids. The CDR3 sequence is CASSELAGYTDTQYF. The CDR3 bases are TGTGCCAGCAGTGAACTAGCGGGGTACACAGATACGCAGTATTTT.

The rearrangement joins TRBV19 to TRBJ1-2; 9 bases fit TRBD1. The CDR3 is 15 residues long. The germline V gene has CDR1 LNHDA and CDR2 SQIVND (reference sequence). J was trimmed by 5 bases and V by 3 bases; bases with no gene match: 7. The CDR3 protein is CASSMNRGHGYGYTF. The CDR3, as DNA: TGTGCCAGTAGTATGAACAGGGGGCATGGATATGGCTACACCTTC.

V usage is TRBV5-6 and J usage is TRBJ1-2; weak D call: TRBD1 (6 bases). The CDR3 has 13 residues. Per the germline V gene, CDR1 is SGHDT and CDR2 is YYEEEE. Trimming stripped 1 base from V and 8 bases from J, with 12 bases between. The chain's CDR3 is CASSLFRGGGYTF. DNA of the CDR3: TGTGCCAGCAGCTTGTTCAGGGGAGGGGGCTACACCTTC.

V and J are TRBV10-1 and TRBJ2-1, with 7 bases fitting TRBD2. The CDR3 is 19 amino acids. The V gene's germline CDR1 is WNHNN and CDR2 SYGVQD (reference sequence). Trimming removed 5 bases from V and 3 bases from J; junction bases left unmatched: 19. The CDR3 DNA sequence: TGCGCCAGCAGTCTTACCAGCGGGGTTCTCCGGTGGAGCTACAATGAGCAGTTCTTC. It codes for CASSLTSGVLRWSYNEQFF.

CDR3: CASSPYLWDSSYEQYF. In DNA form, the CDR3 reads TGTGCCAGCAGCCCTTATCTTTGGGACAGTTCCTACGAGCAGTACTTC. The chain has TRBV5-8 and TRBJ2-7; 7 nucleotides line up with TRBD1. Germline lookup yields CDR1 SGHTS and CDR2 YDEGEE. CDR3 length: 16 residues. J gave up 1 base and V 4 bases, and 11 bases lay outside the gene matches.

V usage is TRBV6-5 and J usage is TRBJ2-2; D perhaps matches TRBD1 (6 bases). Trimming left V 6 bases short and J 5 bases short, with 16 bases between. CDR1 MNHEY and CDR2 SVGAGI come from the germline V gene. This CDR3 is 15 amino acids long. The CDR3 here is CASRDQGWGTGELFF. In DNA form, the CDR3 reads TGTGCCAGCAGGGACCAGGGGTGGGGGACCGGGGAGCTGTTTTTT.

The chain joins TRBV19 to TRBJ2-2; TRBD1 matches at 7 bases. The V segment lost 7 bases and the J segment 6 bases; nucleotides outside the gene matches: 14. CDR1 and CDR2 (germline): LNHDA, SQIVND (reference sequence). This CDR3 region has 16 residues. The CDR3 DNA is TGTGCCAGTACCAGGCGCCCCGGACAGGACCCCGGGGAGCTGTTTTTT. It specifies CASTRRPGQDPGELFF.

This clone was counted a few times. Its ends do not fully match the called genes, so a read error is possible. The V call is TRBV5-5, the J call TRBJ1-2; 8 bases are a match to TRBD1. This CDR3 contains 16 residues. Germline V CDR1 and CDR2: SGHKS, YYEKEE (reference sequence). The CDR3, as DNA: TGTGCCAGCAGCTTGGGCCCTAGGAGGACAGGGCGGATCCCCATCTTC. Its translation is CASSLGPRRTGRIPIF.